This T cell receptor beta chain was sequenced during a study of CD8+ T cells in alopecia areata. Background on the study: Patients received oral tofacitinib, 5 to 10 mg twice daily, for moderate-to-severe alopecia areata.

Between the trimmed V and J ends, which lost 5 bases and 0 bases, there was a span of 16 bases. Germline V CDR1 and CDR2: SQVTM, ANQGSEA. CDR3 size: 15 residues. Study conclusions and caveats: Scalp sequencing captures resident alphabeta T cells of normal skin too.

Sequencing relied on a cDNA template that was reverse transcribed from extracted RNA. TCRdb's table, derived via immunoSEQ multiplex PCR, lists solely in-frame clones and lacks some. The table shows about 200,000 clones, with around 60% occurring only once. For this clone: Its specificity is not known.

Treatment of the sample: oral pan-JAK inhibitor, 5-10 mg twice daily. Sequencing used CD4+ T cells sorted from blood, obtained at week 4, from a patient treated with tofacitinib. This clonotype was obtained from a human donor with alopecia areata. This chain joins TRBV29-1 and TRBJ1-1; no firm D call. The chain's CDR3 is CSVSRRVDMNTEAFF. The CDR3 DNA is TGCAGCGTTTCCAGGAGGGTAGACATGAACACTGAAGCTTTCTTT.